The rows below give T cell receptor beta chains drawn from one sample of a study of blood T cell repertoires in COVID-19. Sequencing used immunoSEQ multiplex PCR; TCRdb keeps in-frame clones, though not all of them. This table has about 370,000 clones, more than 70% appearing once. The sequencing sample was made of peripheral blood. These receptors were obtained from a woman in her twenties or thirties with COVID-19, enrolled during active disease. Both conserved end residues are trimmed from each CDR3. Fields, in order: V gene, clone size, CDR3 protein. Size values are once, few and many counts, or a class for expanded clones, and some rows have none.

V gene: TRBV9
clone size: .
CDR3 protein: ASSVAATNTGELF

V gene: TRBV7-9
clone size: .
CDR3 protein: ASSSGTSGSRYNEQF

V gene: TRBV7-2
clone size: .
CDR3 protein: ASSLWRGRDEQY

V gene: TRBV4-1
clone size: .
CDR3 protein: ASSQELAVPLEQY

V gene: TRBV19
clone size: .
CDR3 protein: ASSIGVYNEQF

V gene: TRBV10-3
clone size: .
CDR3 protein: AISGTSGSSYEQY

V gene: TRBV12-2
clone size: .
CDR3 protein: ASRFIPGSGGYT

V gene: TRBV28
clone size: .
CDR3 protein: ASSSDQGTDTQY

V gene: TRBV29-1
clone size: .
CDR3 protein: SVGWTSKETQY

V gene: TRBV7-9
clone size: once
CDR3 protein: ASSSTTGPSYEQY

V gene: TRBV6-6
clone size: .
CDR3 protein: ASSDLGHEQY

V gene: TRBV7-9
clone size: .
CDR3 protein: ASSAPGTGGFNEQF

V gene: TRBV7-2
clone size: .
CDR3 protein: ASSLAAVEAF

V gene: TRBV6-1
clone size: .
CDR3 protein: ASSEPGTGVEKLF

V gene: TRBV15
clone size: .
CDR3 protein: ATSRDRGLAGGHEQF

V gene: TRBV18
clone size: .
CDR3 protein: ASSPDTNYGYT

V gene: TRBV9
clone size: .
CDR3 protein: ASSPHPSLTANTEAF

V gene: TRBV2
clone size: .
CDR3 protein: ASRRGAGRETQY

V gene: TRBV11-2
clone size: .
CDR3 protein: ASSLNAGANTGELF

V gene: TRBV5-6
clone size: .
CDR3 protein: ASSHVETGELF

V gene: TRBV7-2
clone size: once
CDR3 protein: ASSVYRVTEAF

V gene: TRBV6-5
clone size: .
CDR3 protein: ASRQDSYGYT

V gene: TRBV7-2
clone size: .
CDR3 protein: ASSLVSGANNEQF

V gene: TRBV28
clone size: .
CDR3 protein: ASSLLRGWDNSPLH

V gene: TRBV5-5
clone size: .
CDR3 protein: ASSLRQNHEQY

V gene: TRBV27
clone size: few
CDR3 protein: ASRPGRGRETDTQY

V gene: TRBV5-1
clone size: .
CDR3 protein: ASSLADRGRETQY